A selection of T cell receptor beta chains follows, all from one sample in a study of blood T cell repertoires in COVID-19. Using immunoSEQ multiplex PCR, the repertoire was profiled, and TCRdb retains in-frame clones only, with some absent. The data contain around 300,000 clones, 83% of them singletons. Specimen: peripheral blood. The receptors here all came from a man aged 25 to 40 with active or convalescent COVID-19. The CDR3 runs from the conserved cysteine through the conserved F or W. Each record gives: CDR3 length, J gene, clone size, V gene, D gene, CDR3 protein, CDR3 DNA. The D gene is left open where the match is weak. Expanded clones are given a class, and other clones once, few, many or no size at all.

length: 12
J: TRBJ1-5
size: .
V: TRBV2
D: .
CDR3: CASSPRGQPQHF
DNA: TGTGCCAGCAGCCCCCGGGGTCAGCCCCAGCATTTT

length: 16
J: TRBJ2-3
size: .
V: TRBV9
D: TRBD2
CDR3: CASSADPGLARDTQYF
DNA: TGTGCCAGCAGCGCCGACCCTGGACTAGCGAGGGATACGCAGTATTTT

length: 14
J: TRBJ2-7
size: .
V: TRBV19
D: .
CDR3: CASNRPGASYEQYF
DNA: TGTGCCAGTAATCGACCAGGGGCTTCATACGAGCAGTACTTC

length: 10
J: TRBJ1-2
size: .
V: TRBV11-3
D: .
CDR3: CASSFRQDTF
DNA: TGTGCCAGCAGCTTTAGACAGGACACCTTC

length: 16
J: TRBJ2-3
size: .
V: TRBV7-2
D: TRBD2
CDR3: CASSLGLAGASDTQYF
DNA: TGTGCCAGCAGCTTAGGCCTAGCGGGGGCCTCGGATACGCAGTATTTT

length: 12
J: TRBJ1-5
size: .
V: TRBV12-3/TRBV12-4
D: .
CDR3: CASSLQAQPQHF
DNA: TGTGCCAGCAGTTTACAGGCTCAGCCCCAGCATTTT

length: 14
J: TRBJ2-7
size: .
V: TRBV7-2
D: .
CDR3: CASSPGLLPEEQYF
DNA: TGTGCCAGCAGCCCGGGACTCCTTCCGGAGGAGCAGTACTTC

length: 14
J: TRBJ1-1
size: .
V: TRBV2
D: TRBD1
CDR3: CASSETRGATEAFF
DNA: TGTGCCAGCAGTGAAACCAGGGGGGCCACTGAAGCTTTCTTT

length: 15
J: TRBJ1-1
size: .
V: TRBV27
D: .
CDR3: CASSSGGAWNTEAFF
DNA: TGTGCCAGCAGTTCGGGGGGCGCTTGGAACACTGAAGCTTTCTTT

length: 15
J: TRBJ1-2
size: .
V: TRBV7-9
D: .
CDR3: CASSQLTGANYGYTF
DNA: TGTGCCAGCAGCCAATTGACGGGGGCTAACTATGGCTACACCTTC

length: 14
J: TRBJ2-5
size: .
V: TRBV5-8
D: .
CDR3: CASSSTPNQETQYF
DNA: TGTGCCAGCAGCTCAACACCAAACCAAGAGACCCAGTACTTC

length: 14
J: TRBJ1-4
size: .
V: TRBV7-9
D: .
CDR3: CASSLTGSNEKLFF
DNA: TGTGCCAGCAGCTTAACAGGCTCTAATGAAAAACTGTTTTTT

length: 15
J: TRBJ1-5
size: few
V: TRBV19
D: .
CDR3: CASSIPRRGGQPQHF
DNA: TGTGCCAGTAGTATCCCCAGGCGAGGGGGTCAGCCCCAGCATTTT

length: 14
J: TRBJ1-4
size: .
V: TRBV9
D: .
CDR3: CASSVGQFNEKLFF
DNA: TGTGCCAGCAGCGTAGGACAGTTTAATGAAAAACTGTTTTTT

length: 13
J: TRBJ2-5
size: .
V: TRBV2
D: TRBD2
CDR3: CARGKAGEETQYF
DNA: TGTGCCAGAGGAAAGGCGGGAGAGGAGACCCAGTACTTC

length: 16
J: TRBJ2-1
size: .
V: TRBV9
D: TRBD2
CDR3: CASSDKAGGSYNEQFF
DNA: TGTGCCAGCAGCGACAAAGCGGGAGGTTCCTACAATGAGCAGTTCTTC

length: 15
J: TRBJ2-1
size: once
V: TRBV6-5
D: TRBD2
CDR3: CASTPGGGAYNEQFF
DNA: TGTGCCAGCACCCCAGGCGGGGGGGCTTACAATGAGCAGTTCTTC

length: 14
J: TRBJ1-1
size: once
V: TRBV28
D: TRBD1
CDR3: CASSPTGGVTEAFF
DNA: TGTGCCAGCAGTCCCACAGGGGGCGTAACTGAAGCTTTCTTT

length: 12
J: TRBJ2-1
size: .
V: TRBV3-1/TRBV3-2
D: .
CDR3: CASSLLPKEQFF
DNA: TGTGCCAGCAGCCTTCTCCCTAAAGAGCAGTTCTTC

length: 15
J: TRBJ2-7
size: once
V: TRBV10-3
D: TRBD2
CDR3: CAISVAGGPGREQYF
DNA: TGTGCCATCAGCGTAGCGGGAGGGCCAGGTCGGGAGCAGTACTTC

length: 15
J: TRBJ1-6
size: .
V: TRBV30
D: .
CDR3: CAWSVRVRNNSPLHF
DNA: TGTGCCTGGAGTGTGCGGGTGCGGAATAATTCACCCCTCCACTTT

length: 16
J: TRBJ2-7
size: .
V: TRBV7-9
D: TRBD1
CDR3: CASSPGQGPFLREQYF
DNA: TGTGCCAGCAGCCCGGGACAGGGTCCTTTTCTGAGGGAGCAGTACTTC

length: 16
J: TRBJ2-3
size: .
V: TRBV4-2
D: TRBD2
CDR3: CASSQGGRVNTDTQYF
DNA: TGTGCCAGCAGCCAAGGCGGGAGGGTTAATACAGATACGCAGTATTTT

length: 16
J: TRBJ2-2
size: .
V: TRBV5-1
D: TRBD1
CDR3: CARTTGGTLGAGELFF
DNA: TGCGCCCGCACGACAGGGGGAACCCTCGGCGCCGGGGAGCTGTTTTTT